There are a few counts of the clone carrying this TCR beta chain. These data come from a study of T-cell reconstitution after alpha-beta-depleted transplantation in children. TCRbeta library construction was performed incorporating unique molecular identifiers. From the PCR reads, TCRdb called clonotypes with MiXCR, one entry per CDR3 protein. The sample yields about a million distinct CDR3 sequences, about 29% seen once. Trimming left V 7 bases short and J 3 bases short, with 15 bases between. This CDR3 region has 14 residues. Germline assignment: CDR1 MDHEN and CDR2 SYDVKM. The rearrangement joins TRBV28 to TRBJ2-5, with a possible D match to TRBD1 (5 bases). Sequencing used PBMCs, mostly from graft donor cells, obtained 360 days after TCRalphabeta/CD19-depleted stem cell transplant. This clonotype originated in a boy under two years old who had a stem cell transplant for SCID, so the T cells may come from the graft donor. Written as DNA, the CDR3 is TGTGCCAGCATCCGTGTCTTAGGGGAAGAGACCCAGTACTTC. Translation: CASIRVLGEETQYF.